These T cell receptor beta chains were read from a single sample in a study of blood T cell repertoires in COVID-19. Clones were read by immunoSEQ multiplex PCR, and TCRdb kept only the in-frame ones, dropping some. The repertoire has 120,000 to 150,000 clones, 70% to 90% of them found once; the top ten carry approximately 11%. What was sequenced was peripheral blood. These receptors came from a woman of 80 years or more with acute or convalescent COVID-19. Each CDR3 is given with its conserved first and last residue.

V	length	J	CDR3
TRBV5-1	16	TRBJ1-2	CASSLGGQGVHYGYTF
TRBV7-2	17	TRBJ1-2	CASSLGVGGDRVYGYTF
TRBV20-1	10	TRBJ1-1	CSARDSEAFF
TRBV7-2	16	TRBJ1-6	CASSLIFLADNSPLHF
TRBV3-1/TRBV3-2	14	TRBJ2-2	CASRRDGNTGELFF
TRBV9	15	TRBJ1-6	CASSVFGQGVETLHF
TRBV9	17	TRBJ2-2	CASSVEDGRGQAGELFF
TRBV30	16	TRBJ2-3	CAWSQGALTATDTQYF
TRBV4-2	16	TRBJ1-2	CASSHWDAGRGGGYTF
TRBV18	14	TRBJ1-1	CASSPTSMGTEAFF
TRBV29-1	13	TRBJ1-1	CSAGRGSNTEAFF
TRBV7-2	15	TRBJ1-1	CASSLAVLSNTEAFF
TRBV12-3/TRBV12-4	13	TRBJ1-3	CASILSPLNTIYF
TRBV21-1	16	TRBJ1-1	CASSPTLGHLNTEAFF
TRBV4-1	16	TRBJ2-7	CASSQGARGTLDEQYF
TRBV19	14	TRBJ1-6	CASSRGQGVSPLHF
TRBV3-1/TRBV3-2	15	TRBJ2-5	CASSSWTSSRETQYF
TRBV7-9	14	TRBJ1-1	CASSLDRWNTEAFF
TRBV11-2	15	TRBJ2-7	CASSLESGAAYEQYF
TRBV5-1	13	TRBJ2-7	CASSLQGSNEQYF
TRBV7-2	18	TRBJ2-6	CASSFQDRGLSGANVLTF
TRBV5-1	15	TRBJ2-1	CASSSGTGVGDEQFF
TRBV7-7	15	TRBJ1-1	CASSPRDRVKIEAFF
TRBV20-1	12	TRBJ2-5	CSASQGQETQYF
TRBV13	14	TRBJ1-1	CASSSTTGSTEAFF
TRBV7-2	17	TRBJ2-5	CASSTRTSGGPVETQYF
TRBV19	13	TRBJ1-2	CASSISADYGYTF
TRBV15	15	TRBJ1-6	CATSTGQGTVSPLHF
TRBV30	16	TRBJ2-5	CAWGRGLAGGGETQYF
TRBV27	15	TRBJ1-1	CASSFRGVVNTEAFF
TRBV9	16	TRBJ2-1	CASSGSLAGEYNEQFF
TRBV7-6	16	TRBJ1-6	CASSSTLRQGGSPLHF
TRBV4-1	15	TRBJ2-7	CASSQDRDRPYEQYF
TRBV4-3	16	TRBJ2-6	CASSQERYSGANVLTF
TRBV6-1	17	TRBJ1-6	CASSASRASSYNSPLHF
TRBV30	14	TRBJ1-3	CASSDRGGGNTIYF
TRBV7-3	13	TRBJ1-1	CASSFSEDTEAFF
TRBV5-8	15	TRBJ1-5	CASSLGQGRNQPQHF
TRBV11-2	14	TRBJ2-7	CASSLGPAVYEQYF
TRBV9	15	TRBJ1-6	CASSAQGAWDSPLHF
TRBV29-1	15	TRBJ1-1	CSAVDPGQGNTEAFF